This T cell receptor (beta chain) was profiled in a study of shared T cell receptors in the human thymus. Repertoires were generated with immunoSEQ multiplex PCR, while TCRdb's copy carries only in-frame clones and drops some. The sample lists hundreds of thousands of clones, about 89% occurring once. Germline-derived CDR1 and CDR2 are MGHDK and SYGVNS. The V and J ends lost 4 bases and 2 bases, in that order; junction bases with no gene match: 14. This CDR3 region has 18 residues. These data are also associated with another study on human thymus T cells. That study adds: In corrective heart surgery, resections were taken, and these provided the thymus tissue.

The V and J genes are TRBV25-1 and TRBJ2-1, with 7 positions matching TRBD2. This clonotype was obtained from a boy less than two years old with a congenital heart defect. The sample taken for sequencing was thymocytes. The CDR3 coding sequence is TGTGCCAGCAGTGTCCGACCCCGACTAGCTGGGGCCTACAATGAGCAGTTCTTC. It specifies CASSVRPRLAGAYNEQFF.